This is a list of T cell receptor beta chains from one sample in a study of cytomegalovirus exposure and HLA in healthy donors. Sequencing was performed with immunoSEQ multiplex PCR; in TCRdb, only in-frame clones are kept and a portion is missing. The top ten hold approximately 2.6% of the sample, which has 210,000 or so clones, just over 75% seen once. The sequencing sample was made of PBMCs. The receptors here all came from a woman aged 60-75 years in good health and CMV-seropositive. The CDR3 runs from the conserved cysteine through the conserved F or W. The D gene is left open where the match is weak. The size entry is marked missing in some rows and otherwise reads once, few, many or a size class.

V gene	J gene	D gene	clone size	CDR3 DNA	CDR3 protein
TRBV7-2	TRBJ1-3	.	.	TGTGCCAGCAGCCAAGGGGTAGGAAACACCATATATTTT	CASSQGVGNTIYF
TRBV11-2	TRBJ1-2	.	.	TGTGCCAGCAGCCAGCTAGGGGGTGAGGGCTACACCTTC	CASSQLGGEGYTF
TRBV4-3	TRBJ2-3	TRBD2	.	TGCGCCAGCAGCCAAGATCAAGGACTAGCTGGAGATACGCAGTATTTT	CASSQDQGLAGDTQYF
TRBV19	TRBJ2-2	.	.	TGTGCCAGTAGCAGGACACAGAACACCGGGGAGCTGTTTTTT	CASSRTQNTGELFF
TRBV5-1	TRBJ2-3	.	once	TGCGCCAGCAGCTTAAGACAGTACACAGATACGCAGTATTTT	CASSLRQYTDTQYF
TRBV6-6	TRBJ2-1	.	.	TGTGCCAGCAGTGGAGGACCGGGACTTACCTACAATGAGCAGTTCTTC	CASSGGPGLTYNEQFF
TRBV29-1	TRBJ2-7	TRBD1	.	TGCAGCGTTGAAGTTGGGACAGGGCTTGGGCAGTACTTC	CSVEVGTGLGQYF
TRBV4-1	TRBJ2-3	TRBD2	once	TGCGCCAGCAGCCAAATTCTAGCGGGGCGCACAGATACGCAGTATTTT	CASSQILAGRTDTQYF
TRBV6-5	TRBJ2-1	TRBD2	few	TGTGCCAGCACCCAGAGCGGGGGCTACAATGAGCAGTTCTTC	CASTQSGGYNEQFF
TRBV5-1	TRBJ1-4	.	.	TGCGCCAGCAGCTTCTTCGGGTCTAATGAAAAACTGTTTTTT	CASSFFGSNEKLFF
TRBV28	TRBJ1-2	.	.	TGTGCCAGCAGTTTACCAGGAGGTGGCTACACCTTC	CASSLPGGGYTF
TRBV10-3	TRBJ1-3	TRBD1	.	TGTGCCAGCAGGGGGGACAGCTCTGGAAACACCATATATTTT	CASRGDSSGNTIYF
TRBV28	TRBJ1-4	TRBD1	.	TGTGCCAGCAGTTCAGGACAGGGCCCCAATGAAAAACTGTTTTTT	CASSSGQGPNEKLFF
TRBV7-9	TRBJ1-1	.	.	TGTGCCAGCAGTCCTAATACAGGGAACACTGAAGCTTTCTTT	CASSPNTGNTEAFF
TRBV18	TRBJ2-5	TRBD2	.	TGTGCCAGCTCACCGGGGACTAGCGGGGTCCAAGAGACCCAGTACTTC	CASSPGTSGVQETQYF
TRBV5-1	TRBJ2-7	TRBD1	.	TGCGCCAGCGGCCCCACCCCGACAGGGGGCGACGAGCAGTACTTC	CASGPTPTGGDEQYF
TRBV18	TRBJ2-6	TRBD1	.	TGTGCCAGCTCACCACCCGGGACAGGGGGGGCCAACGTCCTGACTTTC	CASSPPGTGGANVLTF
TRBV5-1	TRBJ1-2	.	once	TGCGCCAGCAGCTTGGGGGCAGGGGAGAACTATGGCTACACCTTC	CASSLGAGENYGYTF
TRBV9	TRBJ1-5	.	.	TGTGCCAGCAGCGCCGGCGGGCAGAACAATCAGCCCCAGCATTTT	CASSAGGQNNQPQHF
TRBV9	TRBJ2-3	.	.	TGTGCCAGCAGCACCAGAGTGGGCGGGTTGGAGTATTTT	CASSTRVGGLEYF
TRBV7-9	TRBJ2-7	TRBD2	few	TGTGCCAGCAGCCCCGGGACTAGCGGGGGAAAAACCCCCTACGAGCAGTACTTC	CASSPGTSGGKTPYEQYF
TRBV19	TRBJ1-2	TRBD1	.	TGTGCCAGTAGTAGGATACAGGGGACCTATGGCTACACCTTC	CASSRIQGTYGYTF
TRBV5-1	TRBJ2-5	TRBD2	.	TGCGCCAGCAGCTCCTCAGGAGCGGGGGGCTATGAGACCCAGTACTTC	CASSSSGAGGYETQYF